These 24 T cell receptor beta chains came from one sample sequenced in a study of blood T cell repertoires in COVID-19. The data were produced by immunoSEQ multiplex PCR, yet TCRdb's version contains in-frame clones alone and is incomplete. The sample has 200,000 to 300,000 clones, about 90% seen once; the top ten hold over 1.3%. Material: peripheral blood. The receptors come from a man aged 80 or over with acute or convalescent COVID-19.

The chain recombines TRBV6-6 with TRBJ1-2; 8 nucleotides align to TRBD1. With V trimmed by 8 bases and J by 8 bases, 16 bases remained unmatched. This CDR3 is 15 amino acids long. Per the germline V gene, CDR1 is MNHNY and CDR2 is SVGAGI (reference sequence). The CDR3 spells CASAQNTGQGGGYTF. CDR3 in DNA: TGTGCCAGCGCCCAAAATACCGGACAGGGCGGCGGCTACACCTTC.

The rearrangement links TRBV5-8 to TRBJ1-1, with 8 bases that match TRBD1. Unmatched junction bases numbered 10, after V lost 3 bases and J lost 6 bases. CDR1 is SGHTS and CDR2 is YDEGEE in the germline V gene. The CDR3 is 15 residues long. DNA for the CDR3: TGTGCCAGCAGCTCCGGACAGGGAAGAAGGGCTGAAGCTTTCTTT. Translated, it gives CASSSGQGRRAEAFF.

The chain is built from TRBV6-5 and TRBJ2-1; 7 nucleotides line up with TRBD1. The germline V gene encodes CDR1 MNHEY and CDR2 SVGAGI. The CDR3 loop spans 15 amino acids. The V gene end was trimmed by 0 bases and the J gene end by 2 bases; junction bases not matched to a gene: 1. As DNA, the CDR3 is TGTGCCAGCAGTTACTCAGGGGGCGCCTACAATGAGCAGTTCTTC. Translating it yields CASSYSGGAYNEQFF.

V and J are TRBV28 and TRBJ1-6; 7 bases line up with TRBD1. Germline-derived CDR1 and CDR2 are MDHEN and SYDVKM. V was pared by 3 bases and J by 9 bases, with 8 bases of the junction left unmatched. This CDR3 spans 15 amino acids. Here the CDR3 reads CASSFPDRAGSPLHF. In DNA, the CDR3 is TGTGCCAGCAGTTTTCCCGACAGGGCGGGTTCACCCCTCCACTTT.

The chain uses TRBV7-9 and TRBJ2-7, with 7 bases that match TRBD1. Trimming took 4 bases from V and 7 from J; bases not matched to a gene: 7. In germline, CDR1 is SEHNR, CDR2 FQNEAQ (reference sequence). This CDR3 is 13 amino acids long. The DNA of the CDR3 is TGTGCCAGCAGCTCGCGACAGGGTCAAGAGCAGTACTTC. This sequence encodes CASSSRQGQEQYF.

This chain joins TRBV3-1 (or the pseudogene TRBV3-2) and TRBJ2-2; D might be TRBD1 (5 bases). V lost 5 bases to trimming and J lost 4 bases, with 11 bases between them. Germline V gene sequence: CDR1 LGHDT, CDR2 YNNKEL (reference sequence). CDR3 length: 14 residues. The CDR3 sequence is CASSALGVTGELFF. In DNA, the CDR3 is TGTGCCAGCAGCGCTCTAGGGGTCACCGGGGAGCTGTTTTTT.

The rearrangement uses TRBV6-6 and TRBJ2-7; the match to TRBD2 covers 14 bases. CDR3 length: 15 residues. CDR1 is MNHNY, CDR2 SVGAGI, per germline (reference sequence). J was trimmed by 5 bases and V by 6 bases; bases with no gene match: 6. For the CDR3, the DNA is TGTGCCAGCAGCTTGGGACTAGCGGGAGTAAACGAGCAGTACTTC. It is translated as CASSLGLAGVNEQYF.

The chain links TRBV9 to TRBJ2-4; 11 bases map to TRBD2. The CDR3 spans 19 residues. V dropped 3 bases and J dropped 0; count of bases not matched to a gene: 11. CDR1 SGDLS and CDR2 YYNGEE come from the germline V gene. The CDR3: CASSEGTSGTQLAKNIQYF. The DNA for the CDR3 is TGTGCCAGCAGCGAGGGGACTAGCGGAACGCAACTAGCCAAAAACATTCAGTACTTC.

The V call is TRBV28, the J call TRBJ1-1, with a possible D match to TRBD1 (5 bases). The CDR3 runs 14 residues. Trimming removed 4 bases from V and 1 base from J, with 10 bases in between. Per germline, CDR1 MDHEN and CDR2 SYDVKM. The CDR3 DNA reads as TGTGCCAGCAGTTCCCCAGACAGGAACACTGAAGCTTTCTTT. Its protein is CASSSPDRNTEAFF.

A remark on this clone: Other DNA variants within this sample encode the same CDR3. The CDR3 sequence is CASSPGGTGNTIYF. In nucleotides, the CDR3 is TGTGCCAGCTCACCGGGGGGTACTGGAAACACCATATATTTT. The chain links TRBV18 to TRBJ1-3; possible D gene TRBD1, 5 bases. V lost 3 bases and J lost 2, with 8 bases in between. There are 14 residues in the CDR3. Looked up from germline, CDR1 is KGHSH and CDR2 is LQKENI.

The V gene is TRBV19, the J gene TRBJ1-1; TRBD1 is a possible D gene (6 bases). Germline CDR1 is LNHDA and CDR2 is SQIVND (reference sequence). V was trimmed by 6 bases and J by 0 bases, leaving 11 bases between them. The CDR3 spans 14 residues. For the CDR3, the DNA is TGTGCCAGTAGCTCACAGGGCTTGAACACTGAAGCTTTCTTT. It codes for CASSSQGLNTEAFF.

This chain links TRBV9 with TRBJ2-1, with D tentatively TRBD2 (6 bases). Looked up from germline, CDR1 is SGDLS and CDR2 is YYNGEE. The CDR3 loop spans 17 amino acids. Trimming cost V 1 base and J 5 bases, with 19 bases left between them. CDR3 nucleotides: TGTGCCAGCAGCGTAAGGAAGGGAGGATCCGACCACAATGAGCAGTTCTTC. Its translation is CASSVRKGGSDHNEQFF.

The rearrangement joins TRBV7-3 to TRBJ2-3; maybe TRBD2 (5 bases). Germline lookup yields CDR1 SGHTA and CDR2 FQGTGA. V lost 0 bases, J lost 0 bases, and 10 bases lay in between. CDR3 length: 16 residues. CDR3: CASSLTGPGSTDTQYF. The CDR3 nucleotides read TGTGCCAGCAGCTTAACAGGTCCGGGGAGCACAGATACGCAGTATTTT.

A remark on this clone: Additional DNA sequences in this sample encode the identical CDR3. The V gene is TRBV19, the J gene TRBJ1-2; 7 nucleotides agree with TRBD1. The junction had 3 bases not matched to a gene; V was cut back by 3 bases and J by 2 bases. Germline assignment: CDR1 LNHDA and CDR2 SQIVND (reference sequence). The CDR3 spans 14 residues. The CDR3 region is CASSIGTANYGYTF. CDR3 DNA sequence: TGTGCCAGTAGTATCGGGACAGCCAACTATGGCTACACCTTC.

This clone was seen only once. This rearrangement joins TRBV20-1 to TRBJ1-1; 8 bases fit TRBD1. The germline CDR1 and CDR2 sequences are DFQATT and SNEGSKA (reference sequence). The CDR3 loop spans 16 amino acids. V lost 3 bases and J lost 1; bases outside the gene matches: 10. Here the CDR3 reads CSASYPTGQGNTEAFF. In DNA form, the CDR3 reads TGCAGTGCTAGTTATCCCACAGGACAGGGGAACACTGAAGCTTTCTTT.

The chain combines TRBV21-1 with TRBJ2-1; the table names TRBD1, a call not compared with the DNA. TRBV21-1 is a documented pseudogene. This CDR3 contains 16 residues. The chain's CDR3 is CASSSNRIHSYNEQFF. The CDR3 bases are TGTGCCAGCAGCAGCAACAGGATCCACTCCTACAATGAGCAGTTCTTC.

This sequence joins TRBV28 and TRBJ1-5; 10 bases line up with TRBD1. This CDR3 contains 16 residues. CDR1 MDHEN and CDR2 SYDVKM come from the germline V gene. The V and J ends lost 5 bases and 3 bases, in that order; junction bases with no gene match: 7. This chain's CDR3 is CASSHLGQGDNQPQHF. In DNA, the CDR3 is TGTGCCAGCAGTCATCTCGGACAGGGGGACAATCAGCCCCAGCATTTT.

This clone was picked up one time. This chain joins TRBV4-3 and TRBJ2-7; D perhaps matches TRBD2 (5 bases). CDR3 length: 15 amino acids. Germline assignment: CDR1 LGHNA and CDR2 YSLEER. Between the trimmed V and J ends, which lost 0 bases and 4 bases, there was a span of 13 bases. The CDR3 DNA is TGCGCCAGCAGCCAAGATATATCGGGCGGGTACGAGCAGTACTTC. Translating gives CASSQDISGGYEQYF.

J is TRBJ1-1 and V is TRBV19; D ambiguous. The V gene's germline CDR1 is LNHDA and CDR2 SQIVND (reference sequence). V was cut by 4 bases and J by 0 bases, with 12 bases left in between. The CDR3 extends over 15 amino acids. The CDR3 is CASSTLRAMNTEAFF. DNA of the CDR3: TGTGCCAGTAGTACCCTGAGGGCAATGAACACTGAAGCTTTCTTT.

This clone was counted once. The chain's CDR3 is CASSLVGANTGELFF. As DNA, the CDR3 is TGTGCCAGCAGCTTAGTCGGAGCGAACACCGGGGAGCTGTTTTTT. The chain couples TRBV7-9 to TRBJ2-2; D not resolved. The CDR3 contains 15 residues. Trimming left V 1 base short and J 0 bases short, with 6 bases between. Germline CDR1 SEHNR, CDR2 FQNEAQ (reference sequence).

A remark on this clone: A read error may account for a junction end that differs from germline. The chain uses TRBV6-6 and TRBJ1-2, with D perhaps matching TRBD1 (5 bases). Germline CDR1 and CDR2: MNHNY and SVGAGI (reference sequence). This CDR3 contains 11 residues. CDR3 coding DNA: TGTGCCAGCAGCTCGGACACCGCTACCCTCTTC. It codes for CASSSDTATLF.

The chain couples TRBV12-3 or TRBV12-4 to TRBJ1-5; D is uncertain. Between the trimmed V and J ends, which lost 10 bases and 4 bases, there was a span of 11 bases. The CDR3 extends over 12 amino acids. CDR3 DNA sequence: TGTGCCATATCATTAGTGAATCAGCCCCAGCATTTT. Its translation: CAISLVNQPQHF.

This sequence joins TRBV27 and TRBJ1-4; a possible D gene is TRBD1 (6 bases). The ends were cut back, 6 bases at V and 8 bases at J, with 13 bases in the middle. This CDR3 contains 13 residues. The V gene's germline CDR1 is MNHEY and CDR2 SMNVEV (reference sequence). CDR3 sequence (DNA): TGTGCCAGCAGCCTCCAGACAGGCGAAAAACTGTTTTTT. Its protein is CASSLQTGEKLFF.

This chain links TRBV3-1 (or the pseudogene TRBV3-2) with TRBJ2-2; 10 bases fit TRBD1. The length of the CDR3 is 16 residues. J gave up 4 bases and V 4 bases, and 6 bases lay outside the gene matches. CDR1 is LGHDT and CDR2 is YNNKEL in the germline V gene (reference sequence). CDR3: CASSPRQGALTGELFF. The CDR3 nucleotides are TGTGCCAGCAGCCCAAGACAGGGGGCACTCACCGGGGAGCTGTTTTTT.